This T cell receptor beta chain was recorded in a study of T cells in tuberculosis. Study overall: T cells were selected with CD1B tetramers loaded with glucose monomycolate. In South Africa, adults with active tuberculosis were compared with IGRA-negative and latently infected IGRA-positive adolescents. Blood was taken before or within 7 days of anti-tuberculosis therapy. Study-level findings and limits: Cases with active tuberculosis were adults, while controls were adolescents.

Turning to this clone: Its antigen is as yet unknown.

This table comes from immunoSEQ multiplex PCR, and its TCRdb copy is limited to in-frame clones, with some not included. The sample consists of fewer than 35,000 clones, roughly 88% of them appearing once. The V segment lost 4 bases and the J segment 5 bases; nucleotides outside the gene matches: 9. Germline lookup yields CDR1 LNHDA and CDR2 SQIVND (reference sequence). The length of the CDR3 is 16 residues. Described time point: new active TB diagnosis, blood taken before or within 7 days of starting treatment. The V and J genes are TRBV19 and TRBJ2-5, with 11 nucleotides matching TRBD1. The sequence was obtained from an adult with tuberculosis. Here the sequenced sample was PBMCs, taken at tuberculosis diagnosis. In nucleotides, the CDR3 is TGTGCCAGTAGTAACTCGGGACAGGGGGTTGGCGAGACCCAGTACTTC. This sequence encodes CASSNSGQGVGETQYF.